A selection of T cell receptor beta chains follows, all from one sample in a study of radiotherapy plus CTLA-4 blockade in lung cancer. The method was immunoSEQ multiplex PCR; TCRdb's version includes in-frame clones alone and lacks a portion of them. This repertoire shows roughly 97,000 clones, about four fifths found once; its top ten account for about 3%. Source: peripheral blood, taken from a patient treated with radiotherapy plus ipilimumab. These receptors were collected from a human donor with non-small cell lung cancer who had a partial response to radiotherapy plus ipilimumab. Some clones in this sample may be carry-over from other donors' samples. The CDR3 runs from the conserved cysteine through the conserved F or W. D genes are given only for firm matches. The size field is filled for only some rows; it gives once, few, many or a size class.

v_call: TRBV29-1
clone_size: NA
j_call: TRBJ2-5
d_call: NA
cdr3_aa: CSVRGGGNWETQYF
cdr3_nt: TGCAGCGTCCGAGGGGGCGGGAACTGGGAGACCCAGTACTTC

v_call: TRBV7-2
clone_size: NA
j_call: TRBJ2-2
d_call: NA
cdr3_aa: CASSPGFGGELFF
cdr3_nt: TGTGCCAGCAGCCCAGGATTTGGCGGGGAGCTGTTTTTT

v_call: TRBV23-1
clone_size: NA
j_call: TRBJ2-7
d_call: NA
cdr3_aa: CASSQSWFAHPSYEQYF
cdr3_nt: TGCGCCAGCAGTCAATCGTGGTTCGCACACCCCTCCTACGAGCAGTACTTC

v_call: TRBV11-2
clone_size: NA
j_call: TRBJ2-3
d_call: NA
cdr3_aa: CASSLEGGLGTDTQYF
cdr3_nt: TGTGCCAGCAGCTTAGAGGGGGGACTGGGCACAGATACGCAGTATTTT

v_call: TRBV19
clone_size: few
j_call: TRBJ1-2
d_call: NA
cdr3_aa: CASQPPGLAGGYTF
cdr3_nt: TGTGCCAGCCAACCCCCGGGGCTAGCGGGAGGCTACACCTTC

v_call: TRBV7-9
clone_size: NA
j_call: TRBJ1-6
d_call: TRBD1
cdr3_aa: CASREQGDSSPLHF
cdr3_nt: TGTGCCAGCAGGGAACAGGGGGATAGTTCACCCCTCCACTTT

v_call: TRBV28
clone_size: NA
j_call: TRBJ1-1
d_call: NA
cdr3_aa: CASSEGGDRNTEAFF
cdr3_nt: TGTGCCAGCAGTGAAGGGGGTGACAGGAACACTGAAGCTTTCTTT

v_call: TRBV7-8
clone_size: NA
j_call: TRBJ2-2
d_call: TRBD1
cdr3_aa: CASSLGQPNTGELFF
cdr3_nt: TGTGCCAGCAGCTTGGGACAGCCGAACACCGGGGAGCTGTTTTTT

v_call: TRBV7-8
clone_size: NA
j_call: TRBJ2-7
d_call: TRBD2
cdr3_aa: CASSLRGVREQYF
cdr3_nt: TGTGCCAGCAGCTTACGGGGGGTCCGGGAGCAGTACTTC

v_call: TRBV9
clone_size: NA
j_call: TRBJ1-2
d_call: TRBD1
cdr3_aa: CASSAPQGADGYTF
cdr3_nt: TGTGCCAGCAGCGCACCACAGGGGGCGGACGGCTACACCTTC

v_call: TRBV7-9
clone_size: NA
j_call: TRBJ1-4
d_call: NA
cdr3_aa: CASSLSQVALPTNEKLFF
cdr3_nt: TGTGCCAGCAGCTTATCGCAGGTCGCCCTCCCAACTAATGAAAAACTGTTTTTT

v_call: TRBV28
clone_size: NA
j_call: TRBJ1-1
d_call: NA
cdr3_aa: CASSSGLTEAFF
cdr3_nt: TGTGCCAGCAGTTCCGGTCTGACTGAAGCTTTCTTT

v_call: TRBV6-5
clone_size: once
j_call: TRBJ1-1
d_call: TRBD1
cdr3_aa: CASKGQMNTEAFF
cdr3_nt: TGTGCCAGCAAGGGACAGATGAACACTGAAGCTTTCTTT

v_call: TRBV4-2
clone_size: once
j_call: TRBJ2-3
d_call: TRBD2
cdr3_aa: CASSLSGSGDTQYF
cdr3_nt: TGTGCCAGCAGCCTTAGCGGGTCTGGGGATACGCAGTATTTT

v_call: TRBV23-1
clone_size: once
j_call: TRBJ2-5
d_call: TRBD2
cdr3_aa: CASSQLQRGGFIYGETQYF
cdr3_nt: TGCGCCAGCAGTCAATTGCAGCGGGGGGGCTTTATTTATGGAGAGACCCAGTACTTC

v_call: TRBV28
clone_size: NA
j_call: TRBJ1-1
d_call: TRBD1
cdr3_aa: CASSAGGTEAFF
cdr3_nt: TGTGCCAGCAGTGCAGGGGGCACTGAAGCTTTCTTT

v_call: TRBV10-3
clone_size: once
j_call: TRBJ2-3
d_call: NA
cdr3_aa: CAISELALSTDTQYF
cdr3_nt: TGTGCCATCAGTGAATTAGCGCTTAGCACAGATACGCAGTATTTT

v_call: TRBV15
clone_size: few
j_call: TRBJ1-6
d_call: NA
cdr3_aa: CATSRGRTFAGSPLHF
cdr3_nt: TGTGCCACCAGCCGCGGGAGGACCTTCGCTGGCTCACCCCTCCACTTT

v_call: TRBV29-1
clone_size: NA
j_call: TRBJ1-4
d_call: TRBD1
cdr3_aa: CSVSQAGQNNEKLFF
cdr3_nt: TGCAGCGTCAGTCAGGCGGGACAGAATAATGAAAAACTGTTTTTT

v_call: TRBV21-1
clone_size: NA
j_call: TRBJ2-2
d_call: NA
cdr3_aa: CARSGQPSTGELFF
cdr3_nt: TGTGCCAGGTCGGGTCAACCTTCAACCGGGGAGCTGTTTTTT

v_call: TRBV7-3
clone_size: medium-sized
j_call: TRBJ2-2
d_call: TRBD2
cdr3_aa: CASSLTSGRGGELFF
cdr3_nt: TGTGCCAGCAGCTTGACTAGCGGGAGGGGAGGGGAGCTGTTTTTT

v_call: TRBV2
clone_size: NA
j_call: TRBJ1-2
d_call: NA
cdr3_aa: CASSRTANYGYTF
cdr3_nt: TGTGCCAGCAGCCGAACGGCTAACTATGGCTACACCTTC

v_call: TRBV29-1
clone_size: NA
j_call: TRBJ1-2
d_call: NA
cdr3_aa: CSVETGNGYGYTF
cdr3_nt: TGCAGCGTTGAAACCGGTAATGGCTATGGCTACACCTTC

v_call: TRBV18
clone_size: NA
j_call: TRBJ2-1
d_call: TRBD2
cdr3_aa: CASSPQGAGLYNEQFF
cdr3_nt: TGTGCCAGCTCACCCCAAGGAGCGGGGCTATACAATGAGCAGTTCTTC

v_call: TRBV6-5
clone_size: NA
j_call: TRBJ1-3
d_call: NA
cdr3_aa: CASSYGGGRSGNTIYF
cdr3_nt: TGTGCCAGCAGTTACGGGGGAGGTCGTTCGGGAAACACCATATATTTT

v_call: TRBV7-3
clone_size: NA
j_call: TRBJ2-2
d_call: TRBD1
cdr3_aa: CASSLTGTGLPGELFF
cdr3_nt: TGTGCCAGCAGCTTAACCGGGACAGGGCTCCCCGGGGAGCTGTTTTTT

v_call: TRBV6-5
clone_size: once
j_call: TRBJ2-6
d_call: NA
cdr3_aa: CASSYSRGSGANVLTF
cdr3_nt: TGTGCCAGCAGTTACTCCCGGGGTTCTGGGGCCAACGTCCTGACTTTC

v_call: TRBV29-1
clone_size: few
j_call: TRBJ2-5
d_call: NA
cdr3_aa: CSVGQFEETQYF
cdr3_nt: TGCAGCGTTGGACAGTTCGAAGAGACCCAGTACTTC

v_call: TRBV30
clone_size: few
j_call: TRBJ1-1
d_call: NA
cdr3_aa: CAWSVWGPNTEAFF
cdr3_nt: TGTGCCTGGAGTGTATGGGGCCCAAACACTGAAGCTTTCTTT

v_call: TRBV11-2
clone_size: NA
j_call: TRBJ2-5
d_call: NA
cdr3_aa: CASSPGQETQYF
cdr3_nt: TGTGCCAGCAGCCCCGGGCAAGAGACCCAGTACTTC

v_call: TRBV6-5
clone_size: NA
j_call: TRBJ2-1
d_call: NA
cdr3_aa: CASSYTVGSSYNEQFF
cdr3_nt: TGTGCCAGCAGTTACACCGTCGGGAGCTCCTACAATGAGCAGTTCTTC

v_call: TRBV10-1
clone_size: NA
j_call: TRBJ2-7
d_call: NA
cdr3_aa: CASSDSGIAQDEQYF
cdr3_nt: TGCGCCAGCAGTGACAGCGGTATAGCTCAGGACGAGCAGTACTTC

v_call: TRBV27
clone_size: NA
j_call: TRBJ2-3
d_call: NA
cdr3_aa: CASKGSGVTQYF
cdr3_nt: TGTGCCAGCAAAGGGTCAGGGGTTACGCAGTATTTT

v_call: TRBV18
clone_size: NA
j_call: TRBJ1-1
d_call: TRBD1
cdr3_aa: CASALHGTGGTEAFF
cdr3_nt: TGTGCCAGCGCGTTGCACGGGACAGGGGGTACTGAAGCTTTCTTT

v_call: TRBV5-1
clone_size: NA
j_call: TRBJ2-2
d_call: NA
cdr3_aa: CASSFRQAASTGELFF
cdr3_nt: TGCGCCAGCAGCTTTCGACAGGCCGCTAGCACCGGGGAGCTGTTTTTT

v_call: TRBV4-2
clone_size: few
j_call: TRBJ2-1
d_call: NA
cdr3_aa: CASSPLGSSLNEQFF
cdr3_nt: TGTGCCAGCAGCCCGCTGGGCTCGAGCCTTAATGAGCAGTTCTTC

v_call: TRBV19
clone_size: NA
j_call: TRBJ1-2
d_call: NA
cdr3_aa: CAVGSTGKGYTF
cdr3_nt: TGTGCCGTCGGATCTACAGGGAAAGGCTACACCTTC

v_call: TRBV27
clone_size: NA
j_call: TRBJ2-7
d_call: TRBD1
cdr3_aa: CASRSTGTGTYEQYF
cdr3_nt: TGTGCCAGCAGATCAACCGGGACAGGTACCTACGAGCAGTACTTC

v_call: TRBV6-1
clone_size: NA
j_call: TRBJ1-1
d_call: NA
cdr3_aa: CASGPRQSTEAFF
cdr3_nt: TGTGCCAGCGGCCCTAGACAGTCCACTGAAGCTTTCTTT

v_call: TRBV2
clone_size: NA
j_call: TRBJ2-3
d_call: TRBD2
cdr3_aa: CASSVERGLTDTQYF
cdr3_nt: TGTGCCAGCAGTGTTGAGCGGGGGCTCACAGATACGCAGTATTTT

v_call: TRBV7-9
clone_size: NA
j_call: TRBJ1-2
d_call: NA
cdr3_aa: CASSLGLYGYTF
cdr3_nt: TGTGCCAGCAGCTTAGGGCTCTATGGCTACACCTTC

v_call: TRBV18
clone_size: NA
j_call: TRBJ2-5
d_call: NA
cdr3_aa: CANSPRVQETQYF
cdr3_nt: TGTGCCAACTCACCAAGAGTTCAAGAGACCCAGTACTTC

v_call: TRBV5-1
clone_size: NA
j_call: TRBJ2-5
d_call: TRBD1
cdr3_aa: CASSLVLGTEQETQYF
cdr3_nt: TGCGCCAGCAGCTTGGTGCTGGGGACAGAGCAAGAGACCCAGTACTTC

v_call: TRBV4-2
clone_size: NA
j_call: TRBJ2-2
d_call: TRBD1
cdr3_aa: CASSAQGAGELFF
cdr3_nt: TGTGCCAGCAGCGCCCAGGGGGCCGGGGAGCTGTTTTTT